Below are 10 T cell receptor beta chains sequenced from a single sample in a study of tumor-infiltrating lymphocytes in oesophageal squamous cell carcinoma. TCRdb re-called the PCR reads with MiXCR, one entry per CDR3 protein. The sample consists of just under 20,000 distinct CDR3 sequences, 35% to 50% of them appearing once. Sequencing was performed on esophageal tumor tissue. The origin of the receptors is a male donor with esophageal squamous cell carcinoma.

This clonotype was counted ten times or more. The V call is TRBV5-5, the J call TRBJ1-5; D is perhaps TRBD1 (5 bases). The CDR3 runs to 14 residues. Trimming shortened V by 3 bases and J by 5 bases, and 12 bases separated the two germline ends. Germline lookup yields CDR1 SGHKS and CDR2 YYEKEE (reference sequence). CDR3 protein: CASSWTGGDQPQHF. CDR3 coding DNA: TGTGCCAGCAGCTGGACGGGGGGGGATCAGCCCCAGCATTTT.

This clonotype was counted many times. The chain has TRBV18 and TRBJ1-4; a weak D match, TRBD1 (5 bases). Germline CDR1 and CDR2: KGHSH and LQKENI. The CDR3 totals 14 residues. V dropped 3 bases and J dropped 5 bases, with 10 bases sitting between them. The CDR3 DNA is TGTGCCAGCTCACCGAGGGGCTTGAATGAAAAACTGTTTTTT. It yields the protein CASSPRGLNEKLFF. Full variable domain (rest looked up from reference TRBV18 and TRBJ1-4): NAGVMQNPRHLVRRRGQEARLRCSPMKGHSHVYWYRQLPEEGLKFMVYLQKENIIDESGMPKERFSAEFPKEGPSILRIQQVVRGDSAAYFCASSPRGLNEKLFFGSGTQLSVL.

In this sample, this clonotype turned up many times. For the CDR3, the DNA is TGTGCCAGCAGGGCCGGAAGGTTCGGAGAGACCCAGTACTTC. Translating it yields CASRAGRFGETQYF. This sequence joins TRBV6-1 and TRBJ2-5, with D unclear. The length of the CDR3 is 14 residues. CDR1 is MNHNS and CDR2 is SASEGT in the germline V gene. V dropped 6 bases and J dropped 4 bases, with 15 bases sitting between them.

This clonotype was observed many times. V and J are TRBV7-3 and TRBJ1-1, with 8 bases fitting TRBD1. Germline lookup yields CDR1 SGHTA and CDR2 FQGTGA. The CDR3 loop spans 13 amino acids. V was pared by 5 bases and J by 4 bases, with 3 bases of the junction left unmatched. CDR3 DNA sequence: TGTGCCAGCAGCCCTACAGGGGGCACTGAAGCTTTCTTT. It yields the protein CASSPTGGTEAFF.

The chain couples TRBV7-2 to TRBJ2-5; D gene ambiguous. The DNA matches TRBJ1-2 better at its end, which makes the J call doubtful. The length of the CDR3 is 15 residues. Germline V lookup: CDR1 SGHTA, CDR2 FQGNSA. The CDR3 sequence: CASSLAPTANYGYTF. The CDR3 DNA sequence: TGTGCCAGCAGCCTGGCACCCACAGCTAACTATGGCTACACCTTC.

This clonotype has a count of ten or more. As DNA, the CDR3 is TGTGCCACCAGCACCCGACAGGGACAAGAGACCCAGTACTTC. This gives the protein CATSTRQGQETQYF. The V and J genes are TRBV15 and TRBJ2-5, with TRBD1 matching 7 bases. CDR1 and CDR2 (germline): LNHNV, YYDKDF (reference sequence). The CDR3 is made up of 14 amino acids. V lost 4 bases to trimming and J lost 2 bases; unmatched junction nucleotides: 4.

Turning to this clonotype: As the CDR3 is not closed by the conserved phenylalanine or tryptophan, this likely results from a read error. No DNA is shown, since the ends of the CDR3 on it are uncertain; the CDR3 is the one TCRdb lists. This chain joins TRBV6-6 and TRBJ2-5; the table's TRBD2 call for D was not verified on the DNA. Germline CDR1 and CDR2: MNHNY and SVGAGI (reference sequence). Both ends counted, the CDR3 spans 16 residues. CDR3 amino acids: CASSYGTGYYGYTFGS.

The chain recombines TRBV25-1 with TRBJ1-5, with D tentatively TRBD1 (6 bases). V gave up 2 bases and J gave up 3 bases, with 11 bases separating them. This CDR3 has 15 amino acids. The germline gives CDR1 MGHDK, CDR2 SYGVNS. The CDR3 spells CASSEGGGHNQPQHF. CDR3 DNA sequence: TGTGCCAGCAGTGAAGGGGGCGGTCACAATCAGCCCCAGCATTTT. The full variable domain, rest sourced from reference TRBV25-1 and TRBJ1-5, is EADIYQTPRYLVIGTGKKITLECSQTMGHDKMYWYQQDPGMELHLIHYSYGVNSTEKGDLSSESTVSRIRTEHFPLTLESARPSHTSQYLCASSEGGGHNQPQHFGDGTRLSIL.

V gene TRBV5-1 combines with J gene TRBJ1-3, with TRBD1 identical over 8 bases. The germline V gene encodes CDR1 SGHRS and CDR2 YFSETQ. The CDR3 spans 15 residues. V shed 4 bases, J shed 1 base, and the junction held 4 bases outside the gene matches. The CDR3 protein is CASSARTGSGNTIYF. The CDR3 region has the DNA TGCGCCAGCAGCGCTCGGACAGGGTCTGGAAACACCATATATTTT.

This clonotype was observed at least ten times. The chain combines TRBV7-9 with TRBJ2-5; 10 positions agree with TRBD1. Germline V gene lookup returns CDR1 SEHNR and CDR2 FQNEAQ (reference sequence). This CDR3 has 13 amino acids. Trimming took 7 bases from V and 11 from J; bases not matched to a gene: 10. For the CDR3, the DNA is TGTGCCAGCATCTCGACAGGGGGCAATGAGCAGTACTTC. This gives the protein CASISTGGNEQYF. The full variable domain, its missing parts supplied by reference TRBV7-9 and TRBJ2-5, is DTGVSQNPRHKITKRGQNVTFRCDPISEHNRLYWYRQTLGQGPEFLTYFQNEAQLEKSRLLSDRFSAERPKGSFSTLEIQRTEQGDSAMYLCASISTGGNEQYFGPGTRLLVL.